Listed below are T cell receptor beta chains from one sample, sequenced in a study of beta chain features in type 1 diabetes. Clones were sequenced by immunoSEQ multiplex PCR, and TCRdb holds only the in-frame ones, with some missing. This table holds roughly 150,000 clones, 11% found once. Sequencing was done on a sample of central memory CD4+ T cells from blood. Receptor source: a man aged 18 to 29 in good health. The CDR3 runs from the conserved cysteine through the conserved F or W. The order of the fields is D gene, clone size, J gene, V gene, CDR3 DNA, CDR3 protein. D genes are given only for firm matches. Not every row has a clone size; where given, it reads once, few, many or a size class.

TRBD1 few TRBJ1-5 TRBV30 TGTGCCTGGAGTGACAGGGGACAGCCCCAGCATTTT CAWSDRGQPQHF
. many TRBJ2-7 TRBV28 TGTGCCAGCAGTCCCTGGACACCGGCCTACGAGCAGTACTTC CASSPWTPAYEQYF
. once TRBJ1-3 TRBV5-1 TGCGCCAGCAGCCGGACCCCTCCGCAATCCGGAAACACCATATATTTT CASSRTPPQSGNTIYF
TRBD1 few TRBJ2-1 TRBV18 TGTGCCAGCTCAGGACCCGCTCAGGGGGCGACCAATGAGCAGTTCTTC CASSGPAQGATNEQFF
. . TRBJ2-1 TRBV6-5 TGTGCCAGCAGGATCGGAGGTTCACTCGGCAATGAGCAGTTCTTC CASRIGGSLGNEQFF
. once TRBJ2-5 TRBV7-2 TGTGCCAGCACCCTAGTGAGGGTCCAAGAGACCCAGTACTTC CASTLVRVQETQYF
. . TRBJ1-4 TRBV7-9 TGTGCCAGCGGTCGGGGGACCCTAAATGAAAAACTGTTTTTT CASGRGTLNEKLFF
. many TRBJ2-1 TRBV6-5 TGTGCCAGCAGAAGAGGGCGAGGAGAGCAGTTCTTC CASRRGRGEQFF
. few TRBJ1-5 TRBV7-2 TGTGCCAGCAGCCTCACACAGGGCCAGCCCCAGCATTTT CASSLTQGQPQHF
TRBD1 few TRBJ2-5 TRBV9 TGTGCCAGCAGCGCCTCCGGGACAGGGTATTTGGAGACCCAGTACTTC CASSASGTGYLETQYF
. . TRBJ1-1 TRBV29-1 TGCAGCGTATGGCCTTGGAGGGAAGAAGCTTTCTTT CSVWPWREEAFF
. . TRBJ2-7 TRBV5-6 TGTGCCAGCAGCGCGGGACTGGTCTACGAGCAGTACTTC CASSAGLVYEQYF
. few TRBJ2-1 TRBV29-1 TGCAGCGGACGGCCGGTGAGCTCCTACAATGAGCAGTTCTTC CSGRPVSSYNEQFF
. . TRBJ1-5 TRBV30 TGTGCCTGGAGTGGTAATAGCAATCAGCCCCAGCATTTT CAWSGNSNQPQHF
TRBD1 many TRBJ1-5 TRBV30 TGTGCCTGGGCTCTCGGGACAGGGGGCAATCAGCCCCAGCATTTT CAWALGTGGNQPQHF
. . TRBJ2-7 TRBV4-2 TGTGCCAGCAGCCAAGGGCGACAGGACTACGAGCAGTACTTC CASSQGRQDYEQYF
. . TRBJ1-5 TRBV4-2 TGTGCCAGCAGCCAAGATACAGGTCCGAATCAGCCCCAGCATTTT CASSQDTGPNQPQHF
TRBD1 few TRBJ1-2 TRBV30 TGTGCCTGGAGTCCCGGACAGGGAGGGCGCACCTTC CAWSPGQGGRTF
. few TRBJ1-1 TRBV28 TGTGCCAGCAGGGAAACAGGGAAAAACACTGAAGCTTTCTTT CASRETGKNTEAFF
TRBD1 few TRBJ2-7 TRBV29-1 TGCAGCGTTCTACAGGGGCTCGATATTGGGCAGTACTTC CSVLQGLDIGQYF